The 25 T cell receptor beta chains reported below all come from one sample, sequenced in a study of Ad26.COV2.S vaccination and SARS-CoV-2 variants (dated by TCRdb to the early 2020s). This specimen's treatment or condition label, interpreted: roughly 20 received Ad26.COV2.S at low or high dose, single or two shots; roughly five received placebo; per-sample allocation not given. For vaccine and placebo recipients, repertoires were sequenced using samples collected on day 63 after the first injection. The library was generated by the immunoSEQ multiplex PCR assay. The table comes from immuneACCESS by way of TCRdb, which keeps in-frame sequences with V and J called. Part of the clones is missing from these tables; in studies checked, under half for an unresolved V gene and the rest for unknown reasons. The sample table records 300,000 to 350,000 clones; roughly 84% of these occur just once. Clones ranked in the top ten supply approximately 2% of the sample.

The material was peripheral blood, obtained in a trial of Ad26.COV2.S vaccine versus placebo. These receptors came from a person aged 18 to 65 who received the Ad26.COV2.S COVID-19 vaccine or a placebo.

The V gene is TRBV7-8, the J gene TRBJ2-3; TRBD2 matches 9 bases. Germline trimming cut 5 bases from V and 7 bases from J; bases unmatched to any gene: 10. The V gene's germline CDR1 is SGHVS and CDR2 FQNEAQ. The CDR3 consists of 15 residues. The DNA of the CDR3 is TGTGCCAGCAGCCGAGGGGGCGGGGGGGCAAATACGCAGTATTTT. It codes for CASSRGGGGANTQYF.

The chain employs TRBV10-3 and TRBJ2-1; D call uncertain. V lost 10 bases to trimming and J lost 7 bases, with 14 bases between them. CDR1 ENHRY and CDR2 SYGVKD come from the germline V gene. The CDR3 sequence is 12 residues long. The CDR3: CATSVAGNEQFF. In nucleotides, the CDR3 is TGTGCCACCTCCGTGGCTGGAAATGAGCAGTTCTTC.

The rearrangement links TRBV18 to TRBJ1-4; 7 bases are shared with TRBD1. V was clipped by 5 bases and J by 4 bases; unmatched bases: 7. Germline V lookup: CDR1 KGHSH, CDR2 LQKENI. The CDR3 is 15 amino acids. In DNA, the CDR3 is TGTGCCAGCTCAGAACGGGACAGCATTAATGAAAAACTGTTTTTT. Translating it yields CASSERDSINEKLFF.

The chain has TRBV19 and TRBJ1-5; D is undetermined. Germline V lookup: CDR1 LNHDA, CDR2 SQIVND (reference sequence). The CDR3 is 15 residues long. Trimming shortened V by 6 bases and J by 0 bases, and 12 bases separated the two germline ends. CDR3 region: CASSPGPYSNQPQHF. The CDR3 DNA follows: TGTGCCAGTAGCCCGGGTCCTTATAGCAATCAGCCCCAGCATTTT.

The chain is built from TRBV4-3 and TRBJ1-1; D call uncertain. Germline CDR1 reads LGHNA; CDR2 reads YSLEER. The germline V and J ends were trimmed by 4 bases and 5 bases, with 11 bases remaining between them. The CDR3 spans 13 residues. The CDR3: CASSLTVETEAFF. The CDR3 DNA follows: TGCGCCAGCAGCCTGACGGTGGAAACTGAAGCTTTCTTT.

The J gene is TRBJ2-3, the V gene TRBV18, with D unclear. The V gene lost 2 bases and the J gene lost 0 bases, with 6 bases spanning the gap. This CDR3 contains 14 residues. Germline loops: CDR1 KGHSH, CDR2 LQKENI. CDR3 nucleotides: TGTGCCAGCTCACCAGGGATTAGCACAGATACGCAGTATTTT. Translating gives CASSPGISTDTQYF.

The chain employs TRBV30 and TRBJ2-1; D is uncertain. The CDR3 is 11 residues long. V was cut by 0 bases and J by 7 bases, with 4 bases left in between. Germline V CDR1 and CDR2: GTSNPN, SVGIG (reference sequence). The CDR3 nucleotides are TGTGCCTGGAGTGTAGGGAATGAGCAGTTCTTC. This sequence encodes CAWSVGNEQFF.

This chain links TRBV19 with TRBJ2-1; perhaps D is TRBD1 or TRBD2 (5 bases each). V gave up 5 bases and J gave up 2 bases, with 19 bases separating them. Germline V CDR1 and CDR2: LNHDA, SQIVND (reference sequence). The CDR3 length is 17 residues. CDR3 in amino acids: CASSSHPGPYPYNEQFF. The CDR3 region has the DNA TGTGCCAGTAGTTCCCATCCGGGACCCTACCCCTACAATGAGCAGTTCTTC. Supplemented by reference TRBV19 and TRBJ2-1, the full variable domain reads DGGITQSPKYLFRKEGQNVTLSCEQNLNHDAMYWYRQDPGQGLRLIYYSQIVNDFQKGDIAEGYSVSREKKESFPLTVTSAQKNPTAFYLCASSSHPGPYPYNEQFFGPGTRLTVL.

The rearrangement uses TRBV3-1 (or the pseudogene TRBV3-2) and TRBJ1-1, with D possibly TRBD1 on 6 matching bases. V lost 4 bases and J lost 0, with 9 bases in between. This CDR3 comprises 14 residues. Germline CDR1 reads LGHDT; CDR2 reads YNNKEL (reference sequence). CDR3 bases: TGTGCCAGCAGCCTCAGGGGACTGAACACTGAAGCTTTCTTT. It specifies CASSLRGLNTEAFF.

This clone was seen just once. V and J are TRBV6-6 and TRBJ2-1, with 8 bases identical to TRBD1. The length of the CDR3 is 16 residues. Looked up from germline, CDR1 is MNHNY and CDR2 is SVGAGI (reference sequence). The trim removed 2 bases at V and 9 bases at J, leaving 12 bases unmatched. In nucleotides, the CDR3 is TGTGCCAGCAGTTACGGCGGGACAGGCAGGTCCGGTGAGCAGTTCTTC. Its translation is CASSYGGTGRSGEQFF.

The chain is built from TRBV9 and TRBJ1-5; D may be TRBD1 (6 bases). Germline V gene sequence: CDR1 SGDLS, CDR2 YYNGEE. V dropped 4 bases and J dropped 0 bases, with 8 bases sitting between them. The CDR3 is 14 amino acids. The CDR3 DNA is TGTGCCAGCAGCTCACAGGGTAGCAATCAGCCCCAGCATTTT. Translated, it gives CASSSQGSNQPQHF.

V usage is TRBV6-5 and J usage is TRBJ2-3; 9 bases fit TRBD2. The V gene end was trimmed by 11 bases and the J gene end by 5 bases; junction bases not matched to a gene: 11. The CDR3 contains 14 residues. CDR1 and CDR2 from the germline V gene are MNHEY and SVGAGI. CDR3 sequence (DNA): TGTGCCGGGGACCGCGGGGGGGCTGGAGATACGCAGTATTTT. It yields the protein CAGDRGGAGDTQYF.

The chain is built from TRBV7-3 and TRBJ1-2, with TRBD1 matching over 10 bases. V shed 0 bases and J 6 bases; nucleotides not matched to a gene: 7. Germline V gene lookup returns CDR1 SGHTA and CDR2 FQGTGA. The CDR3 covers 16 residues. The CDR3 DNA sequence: TGTGCCAGCAGCTTAACGGCGGGACAGGGGAGGAATGGCTACACCTTC. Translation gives CASSLTAGQGRNGYTF.

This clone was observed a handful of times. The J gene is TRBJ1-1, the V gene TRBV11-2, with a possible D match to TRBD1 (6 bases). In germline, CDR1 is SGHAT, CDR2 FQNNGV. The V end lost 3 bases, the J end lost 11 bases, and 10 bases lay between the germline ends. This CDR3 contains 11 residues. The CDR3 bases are TGTGCCAGCAGCTTCGGACAGCGGGCTTTCTTT. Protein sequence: CASSFGQRAFF.

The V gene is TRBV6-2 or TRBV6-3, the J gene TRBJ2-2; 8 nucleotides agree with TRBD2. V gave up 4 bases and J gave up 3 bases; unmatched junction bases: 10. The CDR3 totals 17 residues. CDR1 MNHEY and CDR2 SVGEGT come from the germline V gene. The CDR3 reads CASSSVRRGDYTGELFF. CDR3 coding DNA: TGTGCCAGCAGTTCCGTACGGCGGGGGGACTACACCGGGGAGCTGTTTTTT.

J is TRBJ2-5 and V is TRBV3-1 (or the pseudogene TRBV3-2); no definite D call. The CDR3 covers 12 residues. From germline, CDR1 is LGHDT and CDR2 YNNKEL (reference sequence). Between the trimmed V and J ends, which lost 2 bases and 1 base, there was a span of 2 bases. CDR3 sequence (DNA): TGTGCCAGCAGCCAAAGCCAAGAGACCCAGTACTTC. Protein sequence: CASSQSQETQYF.

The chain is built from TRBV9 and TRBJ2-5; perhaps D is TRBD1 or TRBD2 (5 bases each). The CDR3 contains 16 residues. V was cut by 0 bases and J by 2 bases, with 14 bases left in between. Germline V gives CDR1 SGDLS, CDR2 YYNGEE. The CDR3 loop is CASSVATGRTQETQYF. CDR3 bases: TGTGCCAGCAGCGTAGCTACGGGACGGACTCAAGAGACCCAGTACTTC. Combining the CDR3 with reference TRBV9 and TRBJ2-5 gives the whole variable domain DSGVTQTPKHLITATGQRVTLRCSPRSGDLSVYWYQQSLDQGLQFLIQYYNGEERAKGNILERFSAQQFPDLHSELNLSSLELGDSALYFCASSVATGRTQETQYFGPGTRLLVL.

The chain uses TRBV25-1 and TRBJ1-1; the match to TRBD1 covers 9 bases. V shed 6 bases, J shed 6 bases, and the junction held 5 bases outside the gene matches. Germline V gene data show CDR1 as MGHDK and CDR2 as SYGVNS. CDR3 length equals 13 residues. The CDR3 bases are TGTGCCAGCAGGGATACAGGGGGCCCTGAAGCTTTCTTT. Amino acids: CASRDTGGPEAFF.

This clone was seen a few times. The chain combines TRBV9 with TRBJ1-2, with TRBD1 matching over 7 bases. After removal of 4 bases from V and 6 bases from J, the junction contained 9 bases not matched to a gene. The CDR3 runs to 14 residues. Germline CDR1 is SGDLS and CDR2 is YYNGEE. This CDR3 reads CASSPGNRGNGYTF. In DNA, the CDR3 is TGTGCCAGCAGCCCCGGGAACAGGGGCAATGGCTACACCTTC.

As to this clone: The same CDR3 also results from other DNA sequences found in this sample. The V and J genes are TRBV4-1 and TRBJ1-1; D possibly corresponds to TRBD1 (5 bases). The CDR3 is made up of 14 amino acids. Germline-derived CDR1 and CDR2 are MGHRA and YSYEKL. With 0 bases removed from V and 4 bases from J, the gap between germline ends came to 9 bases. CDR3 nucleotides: TGCGCCAGCAGCCAAGATGGGGGGGGCACTGAAGCTTTCTTT. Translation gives CASSQDGGGTEAFF.

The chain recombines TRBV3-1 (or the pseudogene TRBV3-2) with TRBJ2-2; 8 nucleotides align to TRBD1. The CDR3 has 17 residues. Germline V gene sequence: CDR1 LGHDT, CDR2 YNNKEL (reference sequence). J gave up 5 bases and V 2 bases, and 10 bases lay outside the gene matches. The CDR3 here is CASSQWVQGARTGELFF. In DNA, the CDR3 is TGTGCCAGCAGCCAATGGGTTCAGGGGGCGCGGACCGGGGAGCTGTTTTTT.

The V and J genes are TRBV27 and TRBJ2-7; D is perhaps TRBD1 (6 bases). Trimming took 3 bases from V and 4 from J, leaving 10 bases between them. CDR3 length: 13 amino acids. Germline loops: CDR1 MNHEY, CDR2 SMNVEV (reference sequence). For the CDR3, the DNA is TGTGCCAGCAGTTTGGAAAGGGGGTACGAGCAGTACTTC. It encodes CASSLERGYEQYF.

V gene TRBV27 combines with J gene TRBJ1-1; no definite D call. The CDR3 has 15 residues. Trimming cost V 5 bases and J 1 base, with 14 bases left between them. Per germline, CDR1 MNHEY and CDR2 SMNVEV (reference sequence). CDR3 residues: CASSPSGGRNTEAFF. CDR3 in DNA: TGTGCCAGCAGTCCCTCAGGCGGGCGGAACACTGAAGCTTTCTTT.

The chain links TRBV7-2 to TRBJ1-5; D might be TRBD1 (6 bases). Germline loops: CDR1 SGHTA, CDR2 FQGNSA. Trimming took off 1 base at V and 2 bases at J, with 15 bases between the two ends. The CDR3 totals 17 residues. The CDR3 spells CASSLDQGRIGNQPQHF. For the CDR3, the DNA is TGTGCCAGCAGCTTAGACCAGGGGAGGATAGGCAATCAGCCCCAGCATTTT.

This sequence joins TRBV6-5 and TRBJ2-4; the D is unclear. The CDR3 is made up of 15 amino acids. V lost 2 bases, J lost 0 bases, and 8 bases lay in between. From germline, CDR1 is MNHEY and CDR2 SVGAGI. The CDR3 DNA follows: TGTGCCAGCAGTTACAGTACAGTAGCCAAAAACATTCAGTACTTC. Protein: CASSYSTVAKNIQYF.